Listed here are 15 T cell receptor beta chains from one sample, sequenced in a study of T cell responses to AZD1222 COVID-19 vaccine. Sequencing used immunoSEQ multiplex PCR; TCRdb keeps in-frame clones, though not all of them. Found here are 100,000 or so clones, about 89% of them singletons; the top ten hold 11%. The sample in question was peripheral blood, obtained 28 days after the second AZD1222 dose. The receptors derive from an adult who received the AZD1222 COVID-19 vaccine.

The chain is built from TRBV5-1 and TRBJ2-7; D unclear. There are 14 residues in the CDR3. Germline V lookup: CDR1 SGHRS, CDR2 YFSETQ. The ends were cut back, 0 bases at V and 3 bases at J, with 10 bases in the middle. The CDR3 coding sequence is TGCGCCAGCAGCTTGGCCGTTCAGAACTACGAGCAGTACTTC. This translates into CASSLAVQNYEQYF.

This clone was observed a few times. V gene TRBV18 combines with J gene TRBJ1-2, with D perhaps matching TRBD1 (6 bases). CDR1 KGHSH and CDR2 LQKENI come from the germline V gene. CDR3 length: 13 amino acids. Trimming removed 3 bases at V and 8 bases at J, with 13 bases between. CDR3 nucleotides: TGTGCCAGCTCACCCAGGACAGCATCCGGCTACACCTTC. It encodes CASSPRTASGYTF.

V is TRBV12-3 or TRBV12-4 and J is TRBJ2-1, with unresolved D. The CDR3 is 13 amino acids. V lost 7 bases and J 1 base, leaving 8 bases between the germline ends. The CDR3 reads CASTLWSYNEQFF. DNA of the CDR3: TGTGCCAGCACCCTTTGGTCCTACAATGAGCAGTTCTTC.

The rearrangement uses TRBV28 and TRBJ2-7; the match to TRBD1 covers 8 bases. V lost 5 bases, J lost 3 bases, and 9 bases stayed unmatched. Germline V CDR1 and CDR2: MDHEN, SYDVKM. The CDR3 loop spans 15 amino acids. In DNA, the CDR3 is TGTGCCAGCAGTACCTCCGGGACAGGCAACTACGAGCAGTACTTC. Translation: CASSTSGTGNYEQYF.

The table lists this clone with a count of one. This chain uses TRBV7-8 with TRBJ1-2; weak D call: TRBD1 (6 bases). Germline assignment: CDR1 SGHVS and CDR2 FQNEAQ. Trimming shortened V by 4 bases and J by 1 base, and 10 bases separated the two germline ends. The length of the CDR3 is 14 residues. DNA of the CDR3: TGTGCCAGCAGCTCAAACAGGGATAACTATGGCTACACCTTC. Protein product: CASSSNRDNYGYTF.

The chain links TRBV19 to TRBJ2-1; 11 nucleotides agree with TRBD2. The CDR3 extends over 19 amino acids. Unmatched junction bases numbered 16, after V lost 5 bases and J lost 4 bases. CDR1 is LNHDA and CDR2 is SQIVND in the germline V gene (reference sequence). The CDR3 protein is CASSSHSLSGGAGYNEQFF. CDR3 bases: TGTGCCAGTAGTTCCCACTCTCTTAGCGGGGGGGCCGGTTACAATGAGCAGTTCTTC.

The chain employs TRBV11-2 and TRBJ2-1, with 13 bases identical to TRBD2. Trimming removed 2 bases from V and 2 bases from J; junction bases left unmatched: 9. The length of the CDR3 is 19 residues. Per germline, CDR1 SGHAT and CDR2 FQNNGV. CDR3 sequence: CASSLRTSGRAIAYNEQFF. CDR3 nucleotides: TGTGCCAGCAGCTTAAGAACTAGCGGGAGGGCGATCGCCTACAATGAGCAGTTCTTC.

This chain links TRBV6-1 with TRBJ1-6, with unresolved D. This CDR3 is built from 14 residues. The germline V gene has CDR1 MNHNS and CDR2 SASEGT. With 1 base removed from V and 5 bases from J, the gap between germline ends came to 6 bases. The DNA for the CDR3 is TGTGCCAGCAGTGAAGTAGTTAATAATTCACCCCTCCACTTT. As protein: CASSEVVNNSPLHF.

This clone was detected only a few times. V and J are TRBV4-1 and TRBJ2-5; 13 positions match TRBD2. V was pared by 6 bases and J by 5 bases, with 21 bases of the junction left unmatched. The length of the CDR3 is 20 residues. The germline V gene has CDR1 MGHRA and CDR2 YSYEKL. The DNA of the CDR3 is TGCGCCAGCAGTACCCCCCGAGGGACTAGCGGGGAGCCACTTCAGGAGACCCAGTACTTC. Its translation is CASSTPRGTSGEPLQETQYF.

This sequence joins TRBV18 and TRBJ1-2; 8 nucleotides match TRBD1. The CDR3 runs to 14 residues. The ends lost 1 base at V and 8 bases at J; junction bases unmatched: 6. The germline CDR1 and CDR2 sequences are KGHSH and LQKENI. DNA of the CDR3: TGTGCCAGCTCACCACAGGAGACAGGGGAAGGCTACACCTTC. Translating it yields CASSPQETGEGYTF.

The chain is built from TRBV19 and TRBJ1-5; TRBD1 might be the D (5 bases). Germline loops: CDR1 LNHDA, CDR2 SQIVND (reference sequence). This CDR3 has 16 residues. The V gene lost 7 bases and the J gene lost 3 bases, with 19 bases spanning the gap. CDR3 protein: CASMEVARGYNQPQHF. The CDR3 DNA is TGTGCCAGTATGGAAGTCGCAAGGGGTTACAATCAGCCCCAGCATTTT. Full variable domain (missing parts from reference TRBV19 and TRBJ1-5): DGGITQSPKYLFRKEGQNVTLSCEQNLNHDAMYWYRQDPGQGLRLIYYSQIVNDFQKGDIAEGYSVSREKKESFPLTVTSAQKNPTAFYLCASMEVARGYNQPQHFGDGTRLSIL.

CDR3 protein: CASSRVLDSNQPQHF. Written as DNA, the CDR3 is TGCGCCAGCAGTCGGGTTCTCGATAGCAATCAGCCCCAGCATTTT. The chain employs TRBV23-1 and TRBJ1-5; D not certain. TRBV23-1 has ORF status, its function being uncertain. The V and J ends lost 4 bases and 0 bases respectively, with 10 bases between them. This CDR3 spans 15 amino acids.

The chain is built from TRBV9 and TRBJ1-5; no firm D call. The CDR3 runs 13 residues. Germline loops: CDR1 SGDLS, CDR2 YYNGEE. Deletions cut 4 bases from V and 3 bases from J, with 8 bases between. CDR3 protein: CASSPGLNQPQHF. CDR3 bases: TGTGCCAGCAGCCCCGGGCTCAATCAGCCCCAGCATTTT.

This clone occurred a few times. The V and J genes are TRBV5-6 and TRBJ1-1, with TRBD1 matching over 7 bases. The junction had 10 bases not matched to a gene; V was cut back by 4 bases and J by 4 bases. This CDR3 is built from 15 residues. CDR1 is SGHDT and CDR2 is YYEEEE in the germline V gene. This CDR3 is CASSQRRGSSTEAFF. CDR3 nucleotide sequence: TGTGCCAGCAGCCAACGCAGGGGGTCTAGCACTGAAGCTTTCTTT.

This clone appeared a few times. The chain combines TRBV9 with TRBJ2-7; TRBD2 might be the D (6 bases). The germline CDR1 and CDR2 sequences are SGDLS and YYNGEE. Trimming took off 0 bases at V and 1 base at J, with 26 bases between the two ends. This CDR3 spans 20 amino acids. The CDR3 DNA follows: TGTGCCAGCAGCGTAGGGGGCAACGGGAGAGGGACGGGCAAATCCTACGAGCAGTACTTC. This sequence encodes CASSVGGNGRGTGKSYEQYF.